This entry features one T cell receptor beta chain sequence. This sample is part of a study of blood T cell repertoires in COVID-19. Study-wide context: From the United States, Italy and Spain came samples of acute and convalescent COVID-19.

The CDR3 totals 16 residues. Germline loops: CDR1 ENHRY, CDR2 SYGVKD. V gave up 2 bases and J gave up 4 bases; unmatched junction bases: 8. The repertoire was sequenced with immunoSEQ multiplex PCR; TCRdb's copy has only in-frame clones and lacks some. The data contain about 220,000 clones, about 78% of them seen just once; the ten biggest clones take up around 7.7%. The source of this sequence is a woman in her 70s with acute or convalescent COVID-19. Sequencing input: peripheral blood. The chain employs TRBV10-3 and TRBJ2-7; 10 bases fit TRBD2. In nucleotides, the CDR3 is TGTGCCATCAGTGAGGGAGGTAGCGGGGGGTCATACGAGCAGTACTTC. Protein: CAISEGGSGGSYEQYF.